In its sample, the clone carrying this T cell receptor beta chain was seen many times. TCRdb redid the calling of the 5' RACE reads with MiXCR, one entry per CDR3 protein. The table shows 26,000 or so distinct CDR3 sequences, with 5% to 6.5% occurring only once. This sample is drawn from a study of early T cells in non-severe SARS-CoV-2 infection. Losses at the gene ends were 6 bases for V and 7 bases for J; bases not matched to a gene: 7. This CDR3 is built from 15 residues. This receptor was obtained from an adult who was a healthcare worker with PCR-confirmed SARS-CoV-2 infection or an uninfected control (not recorded which). Material for sequencing was whole blood. V is TRBV12-3 or TRBV12-4 and J is TRBJ2-1; 12 bases line up with TRBD2. The CDR3 region has the DNA TGTGCCAGCAGACCCACTAGCGGGGGGTGGAATGAGCAGTTCTTC. It codes for CASRPTSGGWNEQFF.